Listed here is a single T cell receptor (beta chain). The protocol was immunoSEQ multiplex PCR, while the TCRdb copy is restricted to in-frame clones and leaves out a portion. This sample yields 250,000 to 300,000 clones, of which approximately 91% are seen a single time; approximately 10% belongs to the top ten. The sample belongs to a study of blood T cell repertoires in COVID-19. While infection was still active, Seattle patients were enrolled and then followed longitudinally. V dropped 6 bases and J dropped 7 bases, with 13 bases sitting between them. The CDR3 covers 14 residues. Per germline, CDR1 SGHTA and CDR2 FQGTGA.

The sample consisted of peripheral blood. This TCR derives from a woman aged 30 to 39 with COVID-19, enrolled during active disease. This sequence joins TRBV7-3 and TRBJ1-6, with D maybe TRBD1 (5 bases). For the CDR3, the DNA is TGTGCCAGCAGGTCCAGGGCGGAGAATTCACCCCTCCACTTT. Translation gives CASRSRAENSPLHF.